These T cell receptor beta chains were read from a single sample in a study of blood T cell repertoires in COVID-19. Assay used: immunoSEQ multiplex PCR; TCRdb lists only in-frame clones, some missing. The sample consists of 150,000 to 200,000 clones, around 82% of them appearing once. Specimen: PBMCs or T cells enriched from blood (not recorded which). All receptors come from a man in his forties who had recovered from COVID-19. The CDR3 runs from the conserved cysteine through the conserved F or W. The D gene is left open where the match is weak. Not all rows give a size; the values are once, few, many and, for expanded clones, a class.

size,J,D,V,DNA,CDR3
few,TRBJ1-5,-,TRBV7-8,TGTGCCAGCAGCAACCGGGACTATGATCAGCCCCAGCATTTT,CASSNRDYDQPQHF
-,TRBJ2-1,-,TRBV13,TGTGCCAGCAGCATTGATACAGCCTACAATGAGCAGTTCTTC,CASSIDTAYNEQFF
-,TRBJ2-1,TRBD1,TRBV7-2,TGTGCCAGCAGGCCGACAGGGGGCACTTACAATGAGCAGTTCTTC,CASRPTGGTYNEQFF
-,TRBJ1-2,-,TRBV5-1,TGCGCCAGCAAAGCCGGGGGAGACGGGTACACCTTC,CASKAGGDGYTF
few,TRBJ1-2,-,TRBV11-2,TGTGCCAGCAGCCCAACGGACAGTGGCTATGGCTACACCTTC,CASSPTDSGYGYTF
once,TRBJ2-7,TRBD1,TRBV3-1/TRBV3-2,TGTGCCAGCAGCCCTCGAATGTACGGGACAGGGAGCTACGAGCAGTACTTC,CASSPRMYGTGSYEQYF
once,TRBJ2-3,TRBD2,TRBV7-2,TGTGCCAGCAGCTTAGTGGGTGTCAGCGGGGTCGCCGTGGATACGCAGTATTTT,CASSLVGVSGVAVDTQYF
-,TRBJ2-7,TRBD2,TRBV18,TGTGCCAGCTCCCCCTCGGTAGTAGCGGGAGACGAGCAGTACTTC,CASSPSVVAGDEQYF
-,TRBJ2-1,TRBD2,TRBV11-2,TGTGCCAGCAGCCTCCGACTAGCGAAGACCTACAATGAGCAGTTCTTC,CASSLRLAKTYNEQFF
-,TRBJ1-5,TRBD1,TRBV5-1,TGCGCCAGCAGCTGGGACAGATATCAGCCCCAGCATTTT,CASSWDRYQPQHF
-,TRBJ2-1,-,TRBV6-1,TGTGCCAGCAGTGGGGTTTTGTTAGCGGTCTACAATGAGCAGTTCTTC,CASSGVLLAVYNEQFF
-,TRBJ1-2,-,TRBV9,TGTGCCAGCAGCGTAGACGGCGCGGCGGGAGGCTACACCTTC,CASSVDGAAGGYTF
-,TRBJ2-7,-,TRBV29-1,TGCAGCGTTTCGCCAGGAATTTACGAGCAGTACTTC,CSVSPGIYEQYF
few,TRBJ1-5,-,TRBV28,TGTGCCAGCAGTGATCGGAGGCAGTATAGCAATCAGCCCCAGCATTTT,CASSDRRQYSNQPQHF
-,TRBJ1-5,-,TRBV30,TGTGCCTGGAGTTTCGGGGGGGCACAGCCCCAGCATTTT,CAWSFGGAQPQHF
-,TRBJ1-1,-,TRBV7-8,TGTGCCAGCAGCTTAGACAGTTGGAACACTGAAGCTTTCTTT,CASSLDSWNTEAFF
-,TRBJ1-5,-,TRBV3-1/TRBV3-2,TGTGCCAGCAGCCCCCCAGGGGCCCCTCAGCCCCAGCATTTT,CASSPPGAPQPQHF
-,TRBJ1-2,TRBD1,TRBV28,TGTGCCAGCGATAGACAGGGGGTCCTCTATGTGGGCTACACCTTC,CASDRQGVLYVGYTF
-,TRBJ2-1,-,TRBV12-3/TRBV12-4,TGTGCCAGCAGATCAAGAGACAATGAGCAGTTCTTC,CASRSRDNEQFF
-,TRBJ1-4,-,TRBV28,TGTGCCAGCGGGGGGGGGCGAGAAAAACTGTTTTTT,CASGGGREKLFF
-,TRBJ2-3,TRBD2,TRBV4-1,TGCGCCAGCAGCGCTACTCTCCCCGGGGGGGATACGCAGTATTTT,CASSATLPGGDTQYF
-,TRBJ1-5,TRBD1,TRBV6-2/TRBV6-3,TGTGCCAGCAGCCCGACAGGGGGCGTTCAGCCCCAGCATTTT,CASSPTGGVQPQHF
-,TRBJ2-5,TRBD1,TRBV19,TGTGCCAGTAGTATTCGTAGGGGGCGCGGAGAGACCCAGTACTTC,CASSIRRGRGETQYF
-,TRBJ1-2,-,TRBV19,TGTGCCAGTAGTATAGATCCATGGGACATCTATGGCTACACCTTC,CASSIDPWDIYGYTF
-,TRBJ2-6,-,TRBV19,TGTGCCAGTAGTTCACGACGGGACTCTGGGGCCAACGTCCTGACTTTC,CASSSRRDSGANVLTF
-,TRBJ1-4,-,TRBV7-2,TGTGCCAGCAGGTATCAGAATAATGAAAAACTGTTTTTT,CASRYQNNEKLFF
-,TRBJ2-1,TRBD2,TRBV29-1,TGCAGCGTTGAATCTTTCTTTGGGACTAGCGGGATGGATGAGCAGTTCTTC,CSVESFFGTSGMDEQFF
-,TRBJ1-2,-,TRBV7-3,TGTGCCAGCAGCTTAAACCCCGCAGGGGTTTTCACCTTC,CASSLNPAGVFTF
few,TRBJ1-6,TRBD1,TRBV2,TGTGCCAGCACGCGACAGGGAGGTTCACCCCTCCACTTT,CASTRQGGSPLHF
few,TRBJ1-1,TRBD1,TRBV11-2,TGTGCCAGCAGCTTAGGACAGGGGCACGGACGGGAAAGAGCTTTCTTT,CASSLGQGHGRERAFF
-,TRBJ1-4,-,TRBV7-2,TGTGCCAGCAGCTTACTTGGCGGGGGAAGCGAAAAACTGTTTTTT,CASSLLGGGSEKLFF
-,TRBJ2-2,-,TRBV7-8,TGTGCCAGCAGCTTAGTACTGATAACGGGTCCCAACACCGGGGAGCTGTTTTTT,CASSLVLITGPNTGELFF
-,TRBJ2-5,-,TRBV7-8,TGTGCCAGCAGCTTCCCGACAGATCAAGAGACCCAGTACTTC,CASSFPTDQETQYF
-,TRBJ2-1,-,TRBV30,TGTGCCTGGAAGCCAGGTAGCTCCTACAATGAGCAGTTCTTC,CAWKPGSSYNEQFF
once,TRBJ1-1,TRBD1,TRBV20-1,TGCAGTGCTAGTGGAGACAGGGTCGAAGCTTTCTTT,CSASGDRVEAFF
-,TRBJ1-2,TRBD1,TRBV28,TGTGCCAGCAGGTTCCGGGACAGGGGGAACTATGGCTACACCTTC,CASRFRDRGNYGYTF
-,TRBJ1-5,-,TRBV19,TGTGCCAGTAGTACTCCGGCGGGCAATCAGCCCCAGCATTTT,CASSTPAGNQPQHF
-,TRBJ2-2,-,TRBV5-1,TGCGCCAGCAGCTGGACAGTCTCCGGGGAGCTGTTTTTT,CASSWTVSGELFF
few,TRBJ1-3,-,TRBV29-1,TGCAGCGTTGAACTCCTCGGAAACACCATATATTTT,CSVELLGNTIYF
-,TRBJ1-1,TRBD1,TRBV19,TGTGCCAGTAGTACCGGGACAGGGGTCAGGGTAGCTTTCTTT,CASSTGTGVRVAFF
-,TRBJ2-5,-,TRBV28,TGTGCCAGCAGTTTATTCGGGGAAAAAAGAGGGACCCAGTACTTC,CASSLFGEKRGTQYF
-,TRBJ2-1,TRBD2,TRBV27,TGTGCCAGCAGTTCCCCCAGCGGGAGGGGCAGGATTGAGCAGTTCTTC,CASSSPSGRGRIEQFF
-,TRBJ2-1,-,TRBV28,TGTGCCAGCCGTCGCGGGATGGGACCGGCCGACGATGAGCAGTTCTTC,CASRRGMGPADDEQFF
few,TRBJ1-3,TRBD1,TRBV5-4,TGTGCCAGCAGCCCCACAGGGGCTGGAAACACCATATATTTT,CASSPTGAGNTIYF
-,TRBJ1-1,-,TRBV6-5,TGTGCCAGCGAGAACCCTAACACTGAAGCTTTCTTT,CASENPNTEAFF
once,TRBJ1-3,-,TRBV16,TGTGCCAGCAGCCAACAGGGGTCCCCTGGAAACACCATATATTTT,CASSQQGSPGNTIYF
-,TRBJ1-2,-,TRBV18,TGTGCCAGCTCACCGACGGACAGACTTGGCTACACCTTC,CASSPTDRLGYTF
-,TRBJ2-7,-,TRBV7-3,TGTGCCAGCAGCCCACGACCCGAGGTAGAATCCTACGAGCAGTACTTC,CASSPRPEVESYEQYF
-,TRBJ2-1,TRBD2,TRBV27,TGTGCCAGCAGTATCATTCTAGCGGGAGGGCCAGGGGAGCAGTTCTTC,CASSIILAGGPGEQFF
-,TRBJ2-1,-,TRBV5-6,TGTGCCAGCTCATTATTGGCGGGCTTAGATTTCAATGAGCAGTTCTTC,CASSLLAGLDFNEQFF
-,TRBJ2-2,-,TRBV7-3,TGTGCCAGCAGCTTAACTCCCGACAGAACCGGGGAGCTGTTTTTT,CASSLTPDRTGELFF
-,TRBJ1-4,TRBD1,TRBV3-1/TRBV3-2,TGTGCCAGCAGGCCCCGGGACAGGGGTGAAAAACTGTTTTTT,CASRPRDRGEKLFF
-,TRBJ2-3,-,TRBV7-3,TGTGCCAGCAGCCAACAGAGCGGAGGCACAGATACGCAGTATTTT,CASSQQSGGTDTQYF